The sequence of this T cell receptor beta chain was determined in a study of blood T cell repertoires in COVID-19. Study-level information: The cDNA or gDNA used as material had been derived from T cells, B-cell-depleted T cells, or PBMCs.

In the authors' methods: The assay estimated nucleated cells by amplifying reference gene primers. Only in-frame clones appear in the TCRdb table, and some are missing; sequencing was by immunoSEQ multiplex PCR. The V and J calls and the clone size are those of that table, but D and trimming were determined from the DNA. Of about 180,000 clones listed, 80% are singletons. CDR1 is SQVTM, CDR2 ANQGSEA, per germline. J lost 4 bases, V lost 6 bases, and 7 bases had no gene match. This CDR3 spans 14 amino acids. Shortly before study entry, within 2 weeks, exposed participants had met a COVID-19 case. Sequenced input: PBMCs or T cells enriched from blood (not recorded which). V usage is TRBV29-1 and J usage is TRBJ2-1, with TRBD1 identical over 9 bases. The TCR originated in a man aged 60 to 75 who had been exposed to COVID-19. CDR3 amino acids: CSVSGTGQYNEQFF. CDR3 in DNA: TGCAGCGTCTCCGGGACAGGGCAATACAATGAGCAGTTCTTC.